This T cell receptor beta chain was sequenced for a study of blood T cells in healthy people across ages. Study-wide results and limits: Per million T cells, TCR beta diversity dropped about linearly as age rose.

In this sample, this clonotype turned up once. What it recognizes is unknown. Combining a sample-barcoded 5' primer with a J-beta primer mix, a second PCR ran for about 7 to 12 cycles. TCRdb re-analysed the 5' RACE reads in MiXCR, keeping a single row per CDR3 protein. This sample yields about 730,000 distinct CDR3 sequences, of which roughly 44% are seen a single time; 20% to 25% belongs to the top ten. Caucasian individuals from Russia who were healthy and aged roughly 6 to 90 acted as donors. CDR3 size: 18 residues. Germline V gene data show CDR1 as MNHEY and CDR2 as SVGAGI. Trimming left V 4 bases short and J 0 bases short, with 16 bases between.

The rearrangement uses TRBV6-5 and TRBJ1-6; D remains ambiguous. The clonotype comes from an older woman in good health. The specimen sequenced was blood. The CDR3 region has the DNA TGTGCCAGCAGTTCGGGTCCTTTCTCGGGCTCCTATAATTCACCCCTCCACTTT. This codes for CASSSGPFSGSYNSPLHF.